This T cell receptor (beta chain) was captured in a study of cytomegalovirus exposure and HLA in healthy donors. The table came from immunoSEQ multiplex PCR; TCRdb's copy has only in-frame clones and leaves some out. In the table there are over 80,000 clones, 85% of which are singletons. This clone occurred a few times. V shed 4 bases, J shed 0 bases, and the junction held 8 bases outside the gene matches. The V gene's germline CDR1 is SGHRS and CDR2 YFSETQ. This CDR3 contains 18 residues. This receptor was identified in a man aged 18 to 29 in good health and CMV-seropositive. The chain recombines TRBV5-1 with TRBJ2-4, with 12 positions matching TRBD2. The specimen sequenced was PBMCs. The CDR3 here is CASSLGLAGKLAKNIQYF. CDR3 sequence (DNA): TGCGCCAGCAGCCTGGGACTAGCGGGTAAACTAGCCAAAAACATTCAGTACTTC.